One and the same sample provided the 10 T cell receptor beta chains below, sequenced in a study of Ad26.COV2.S vaccination and SARS-CoV-2 variants. Clones were sequenced by immunoSEQ multiplex PCR, and TCRdb holds only the in-frame ones, with some missing. The sample carries around 400,000 clones, about four fifths recorded once. Treatment of the sample: roughly 19 received Ad26.COV2.S at low or high dose, single or two shots; several received placebo; per-sample allocation not given. Samples were taken on day 63 after the first vaccine or placebo injection. The source was peripheral blood, collected in a trial of Ad26.COV2.S vaccine versus placebo. Every receptor here comes from a person aged 18-65 years who received the Ad26.COV2.S COVID-19 vaccine or a placebo.

This clone occurred once. The chain couples TRBV29-1 to TRBJ1-1; 7 nucleotides line up with TRBD1. The length of the CDR3 is 13 residues. Unmatched junction bases numbered 9, after V lost 7 bases and J lost 4 bases. Germline CDR1 reads SQVTM; CDR2 reads ANQGSEA. The CDR3 DNA reads TGCAGCGGAACCGGGACAGCAGTCACTGAAGCTTTCTTT. Translation gives CSGTGTAVTEAFF.

V gene TRBV24-1 combines with J gene TRBJ2-5; weak D call: TRBD2 (5 bases). This CDR3 contains 14 residues. The V and J ends lost 3 bases and 5 bases respectively, with 12 bases between them. Germline lookup yields CDR1 KGHDR and CDR2 SFDVKD. In DNA form, the CDR3 reads TGTGCCACCAGTGATCCGGCAAGGAGGGAGACCCAGTACTTC. It translates to CATSDPARRETQYF.

This rearrangement joins TRBV27 to TRBJ1-1, with D unclear. V lost 1 base to trimming and J lost 4 bases, with 7 bases between them. The CDR3 has 13 amino acids. The germline V gene has CDR1 MNHEY and CDR2 SMNVEV (reference sequence). CDR3 nucleotides: TGTGCCAGCAGTTTATATTATGGCACTGAAGCTTTCTTT. Amino acid sequence: CASSLYYGTEAFF.

This chain uses TRBV5-1 with TRBJ2-3, with a possible D match to TRBD2 (6 bases). Germline V gene lookup returns CDR1 SGHRS and CDR2 YFSETQ. The CDR3 covers 14 residues. With 1 base removed from V and 5 bases from J, the gap between germline ends came to 11 bases. CDR3 coding DNA: TGCGCCAGCAGCTTGATGGGGAGGAGAGATACGCAGTATTTT. The encoded protein is CASSLMGRRDTQYF.

The V call is TRBV5-1, the J call TRBJ2-3, with 9 positions matching TRBD2. The V gene end was trimmed by 0 bases and the J gene end by 1 base; junction bases not matched to a gene: 6. Germline V CDR1 and CDR2: SGHRS, YFSETQ. CDR3 length: 17 residues. The CDR3, as DNA: TGCGCCAGCAGCTTGGGGGGGGCGGGGGGGCGCACAGATACGCAGTATTTT. It translates to CASSLGGAGGRTDTQYF.

The chain uses TRBV25-1 and TRBJ2-1, with TRBD2 identical over 8 bases. The CDR3 has 16 residues. The junction had 4 bases not matched to a gene; V was cut back by 3 bases and J by 0 bases. Germline assignment: CDR1 MGHDK and CDR2 SYGVNS. DNA of the CDR3: TGTGCCAGCAGTGACCGCGGGGGGTCCTCCTACAATGAGCAGTTCTTC. Translating gives CASSDRGGSSYNEQFF.

The V and J genes are TRBV6-5 and TRBJ2-5; D might be TRBD2 (6 bases). Trimming shortened V by 8 bases and J by 3 bases, and 19 bases separated the two germline ends. CDR3 length: 15 residues. Germline V gives CDR1 MNHEY, CDR2 SVGAGI. DNA of the CDR3: TGTGCCAGCTCGCGACACGCGGGAACGGAAGAGACCCAGTACTTC. This encodes CASSRHAGTEETQYF.

This CDR3 is CASSYRPPEGEAQYF. The CDR3 coding sequence is TGTGCCAGCAGTTATCGGCCGCCGGAGGGGGAGGCCCAGTACTTC. V and J are TRBV6-2 or TRBV6-3 and TRBJ2-5, with D perhaps TRBD1 or TRBD2 (6 bases each). The V gene's germline CDR1 is MNHEY and CDR2 SVGEGT. This CDR3 contains 15 residues. V was clipped by 3 bases and J by 9 bases, with 20 bases between them.

CDR3: CASRTLRETQYF. The CDR3 DNA is TGCGCCAGCAGGACGCTCCGCGAGACCCAGTACTTC. The chain is built from TRBV23-1 and TRBJ2-5; D call uncertain. TRBV23-1 is flagged as an ORF with uncertain function. Trimming stripped 6 bases from V and 5 bases from J, with 10 bases between. The CDR3 sequence is 12 residues long.

In nucleotides, the CDR3 is TGTGCCAGCAGTGTAGCCGGGACAGTATACCAGCCCCAGCATTTT. The encoded protein is CASSVAGTVYQPQHF. The chain uses TRBV6-1 and TRBJ1-5; 7 positions agree with TRBD1. Germline V gene lookup returns CDR1 MNHNS and CDR2 SASEGT. CDR3 length: 15 amino acids. The J segment lost 7 bases and the V segment lost 4 bases, leaving 10 bases of the junction unmatched.